This T cell receptor (beta chain) was recovered during a study of cytomegalovirus exposure and HLA in healthy donors. Study observations and caveats: TCR beta sequences reportedly predicted the HLA-A and HLA-B alleles of most subjects accurately.

As for this clone: Its matching antigen is unknown.

Germline V gene sequence: CDR1 LNHDA, CDR2 SQIVND (reference sequence). Trimming cost V 9 bases and J 5 bases; bases outside gene matches: 8. CDR3 size: 14 residues. Amplification used 60 Vbeta primers and 13 Jbeta primers. Clones were sequenced by immunoSEQ multiplex PCR, and TCRdb holds only the in-frame ones, with some missing. The sample includes approximately 200,000 clones. These donors, healthy bone marrow donors, were studied. V gene TRBV19 combines with J gene TRBJ2-3, with 10 bases that match TRBD1. The material sequenced was PBMCs. This receptor was taken from a boy between 10 and 17 years old in good health and CMV-seronegative. This CDR3 is CASRTGQGLDTQYF. CDR3 DNA sequence: TGTGCCAGCCGAACGGGACAGGGGTTAGATACGCAGTATTTT. Variable domain in full (rest from reference TRBV19 and TRBJ2-3): DGGITQSPKYLFRKEGQNVTLSCEQNLNHDAMYWYRQDPGQGLRLIYYSQIVNDFQKGDIAEGYSVSREKKESFPLTVTSAQKNPTAFYLCASRTGQGLDTQYFGPGTRLTVL.